Listed here are 27 T cell receptor beta chains from one sample, sequenced in a study of response to subunit inactivated influenza vaccine. TCRdb independently ran MiXCR on the RT-PCR reads; one entry per CDR3 protein. The sample has hundreds of thousands of distinct CDR3 sequences, 6.5% to 8% seen once. Sequencing was performed on PBMCs from blood, taken approximately 25 months after vaccination. These receptors all come from a man between 50 and 69 years old who received an inactivated influenza vaccine.

This clonotype was found many times. V usage is TRBV3-1 and J usage is TRBJ1-6; 9 nucleotides match TRBD1. J gave up 9 bases and V 2 bases, and 5 bases lay outside the gene matches. The CDR3 has 15 amino acids. The germline CDR1 and CDR2 sequences are LGHDT and YNNKEL (reference sequence). The CDR3 is CASSQPGQGRSPLHF. The DNA for the CDR3 is TGTGCCAGCAGCCAACCGGGACAGGGTCGTTCACCCCTCCACTTT.

This clonotype has just a few counts. V gene TRBV6-1 combines with J gene TRBJ1-1; no reliable D call. This CDR3 comprises 12 residues. Trimming shortened V by 7 bases and J by 0 bases, and 6 bases separated the two germline ends. Germline CDR1 MNHNS, CDR2 SASEGT. The DNA of the CDR3 is TGTGCCAGCATCTATATGAACACTGAAGCTTTCTTT. Translating gives CASIYMNTEAFF.

There are a few counts of this clonotype. The CDR3 nucleotides are TGCGCCAGCATCCCCGGGACAGGGTACTACGAGCAGTACTTC. This codes for CASIPGTGYYEQYF. The chain has TRBV5-1 and TRBJ2-7; TRBD1 aligns across 9 bases. CDR3 length: 14 residues. Germline-derived CDR1 and CDR2 are SGHRS and YFSETQ. The ends lost 6 bases at V and 3 bases at J; junction bases unmatched: 7.

The rearrangement joins TRBV20-1 to TRBJ2-7; no firm D call. The V end was cut by 0 bases, the J end by 4 bases, with 16 bases between. The germline gives CDR1 DFQATT, CDR2 SNEGSKA (reference sequence). The CDR3 is 15 residues long. This CDR3 is CSARDTRPRNYEQYF. The DNA of the CDR3 is TGCAGTGCTAGAGATACTCGACCAAGGAATTACGAGCAGTACTTC.

V is TRBV29-1 and J is TRBJ1-3; D is unclear. Trimming removed 7 bases from V and 4 bases from J, with 5 bases in between. The germline CDR1 and CDR2 sequences are SQVTM and ANQGSEA. The CDR3 length is 10 residues. CDR3 loop: CSAGGNTIYF. The CDR3 nucleotides read TGCAGCGCCGGGGGAAACACCATATATTTT.

This clonotype came up a few times. The rearrangement links TRBV21-1 to TRBJ2-3. TRBV21-1 is assigned pseudogene status. CDR3 size: 12 residues. The CDR3 here is CASGRYTDTQYF. The CDR3, as DNA: TGTGCCAGCGGACGGTACACAGATACGCAGTATTTT.

The chain uses TRBV24-1 and TRBJ2-2; D possibly matches TRBD1 or TRBD2 (6 bases each). CDR1 is KGHDR and CDR2 is SFDVKD in the germline V gene. The V end was cut by 4 bases, the J end by 4 bases, with 9 bases between. CDR3 size: 14 residues. CDR3 coding DNA: TGTGCCACCAGTGAACAGGGAGGCACCGGGGAGCTGTTTTTT. This gives the protein CATSEQGGTGELFF.

The table lists this clonotype with many counts. CDR3 coding DNA: TGCGCCAGCAGCTTGGATGTTAGCGGGAGAGGGAGTAACGAGCAGTACTTC. Protein: CASSLDVSGRGSNEQYF. This chain uses TRBV5-1 with TRBJ2-7; TRBD2 matches at 9 bases. CDR1 and CDR2 (germline): SGHRS, YFSETQ. V trimming: 0 bases; J trimming: 5 bases; junction bases outside the gene matches: 12. The CDR3 spans 17 residues.

This clonotype turned up a few times. This chain links TRBV10-3 with TRBJ2-5; 11 bases agree with TRBD1. This CDR3 comprises 14 residues. CDR1 and CDR2 (germline): ENHRY, SYGVKD. The ends lost 2 bases at V and 4 bases at J; junction bases unmatched: 0. The CDR3 region is CAISEGQGAETQYF. For the CDR3, the DNA is TGTGCCATCAGTGAGGGACAGGGGGCAGAGACCCAGTACTTC.

This clonotype was found once. The chain carries TRBV11-2 and TRBJ2-1; no clear D gene. Looked up from germline, CDR1 is SGHAT and CDR2 is FQNNGV. Trimming removed 1 base at V and 2 bases at J, with 12 bases between. This CDR3 is 16 amino acids long. CDR3 bases: TGTGCCAGCAGCTTAGGTACCTTAACCACCTACAATGAGCAGTTCTTC. Translation: CASSLGTLTTYNEQFF.

The genes are TRBV20-1 and TRBJ2-3, with 8 bases fitting TRBD1. This CDR3 comprises 15 residues. Germline-derived CDR1 and CDR2 are DFQATT and SNEGSKA (reference sequence). With 6 bases clipped from V and 1 base from J, the junction kept 9 bases outside the gene matches. The CDR3 bases are TGCAGTGCCCAACCCCCGGGACAGGGCACAGATACGCAGTATTTT. Protein sequence: CSAQPPGQGTDTQYF.

This clonotype was found a few times. V gene TRBV27 combines with J gene TRBJ2-2, with TRBD1 matching over 7 bases. The trim removed 6 bases at V and 5 bases at J, leaving 6 bases unmatched. Germline values: CDR1 MNHEY, CDR2 SMNVEV (reference sequence). The length of the CDR3 is 14 residues. CDR3 in DNA: TGTGCCAGCAGGCTAGGGGGCGCGACCGGGGAGCTGTTTTTT. Protein product: CASRLGGATGELFF.

This clonotype was counted ten times or more. J is TRBJ2-5 and V is TRBV12-3 or TRBV12-4, with 9 bases identical to TRBD1. Trimming cost V 6 bases and J 6 bases; bases outside gene matches: 8. This CDR3 comprises 14 residues. The CDR3 DNA follows: TGTGCCAGCAGGGGGACAGGGTTGGAGCAGACCCAGTACTTC. The encoded protein is CASRGTGLEQTQYF.

The gene calls are TRBV24-1 and TRBJ2-7, with 10 bases identical to TRBD1. V was clipped by 6 bases and J by 8 bases; unmatched bases: 6. There are 13 residues in the CDR3. Germline CDR1 reads KGHDR; CDR2 reads SFDVKD. The CDR3 sequence is CATSSWTGGQQYF. For the CDR3, the DNA is TGTGCCACCAGTTCCTGGACAGGGGGACAGCAGTACTTC.

Ten or more counts support this clonotype. The J gene is TRBJ2-1, the V gene TRBV5-5, with a weak D call TRBD2 (6 bases). The V and J ends lost 0 bases and 9 bases respectively, with 10 bases between them. The germline V gene has CDR1 SGHKS and CDR2 YYEKEE (reference sequence). The CDR3 covers 13 residues. The CDR3: CASSLGSSVEQFF. In DNA, the CDR3 is TGTGCCAGCAGCTTGGGGTCTAGCGTTGAGCAGTTCTTC.

The rearrangement links TRBV3-1 to TRBJ1-2; D not resolved. The CDR3 extends over 14 amino acids. The V gene's germline CDR1 is LGHDT and CDR2 YNNKEL (reference sequence). V was trimmed by 0 bases and J by 6 bases, leaving 11 bases between them. Here the CDR3 DNA reads TGTGCCAGCAGCCAAGATTTCCGGAAGAATGGCTACACCTTC. Its translation is CASSQDFRKNGYTF.

This clonotype was picked up a small number of times. This chain connects TRBV10-3 to TRBJ2-5; D remains unclear. The CDR3 is 16 amino acids. Germline V gives CDR1 ENHRY, CDR2 SYGVKD. V was pared by 0 bases and J by 0 bases, with 11 bases between. This CDR3 is CAISESYSTYQETQYF. CDR3 sequence (DNA): TGTGCCATCAGTGAGTCTTACTCTACGTACCAAGAGACCCAGTACTTC.

This chain links TRBV12-3 or TRBV12-4 with TRBJ1-3; D is ambiguous. V was trimmed by 5 bases and J by 0 bases, leaving 11 bases between them. The CDR3 runs to 15 residues. CDR3 in DNA: TGTGCCAGCAGTCCCCAACAAGTCTCTGGAAACACCATATATTTT. Translation gives CASSPQQVSGNTIYF.

This chain connects TRBV14 to TRBJ2-1; no definite D call. V was cut by 1 base and J by 11 bases, with 6 bases left in between. Germline V CDR1 and CDR2: SGHDN, FVKESK. The CDR3 loop spans 11 amino acids. DNA of the CDR3: TGTGCCAGCAGCCAAGGCCCAAAGCAGTTCTTC. Translation: CASSQGPKQFF.

The table lists this clonotype with many counts. The chain couples TRBV4-1 to TRBJ2-2; D unresolved. The germline CDR1 and CDR2 sequences are MGHRA and YSYEKL. CDR3 length equals 12 residues. Trimming stripped 2 bases from V and 4 bases from J, with 2 bases between. CDR3 sequence: CASSQITGELFF. Here the CDR3 DNA reads TGCGCCAGCAGCCAAATCACCGGGGAGCTGTTTTTT.

This clonotype was counted between two and nine times. The V gene is TRBV7-6, the J gene TRBJ1-3; D call uncertain. Trimming left V 7 bases short and J 0 bases short, with 13 bases between. From germline, CDR1 is SGHVS and CDR2 FNYEAQ. The CDR3 spans 15 residues. The CDR3 is CASTQGPSSGNTIYF. CDR3 bases: TGTGCCAGCACCCAAGGTCCCTCCTCTGGAAACACCATATATTTT.

This clonotype has a count of ten or more. The chain combines TRBV12-3 or TRBV12-4 with TRBJ1-6; D ambiguous. The CDR3 has 13 residues. V dropped 3 bases and J dropped 12 bases, with 12 bases sitting between them. DNA of the CDR3: TGTGCCAGCAGTTTGAACCTACGTGGACCCCTCCACTTT. Protein sequence: CASSLNLRGPLHF.

The chain couples TRBV6-1 to TRBJ1-5; D remains unclear. This CDR3 is 16 amino acids long. V was trimmed by 7 bases and J by 2 bases, leaving 18 bases between them. Germline lookup yields CDR1 MNHNS and CDR2 SASEGT. In DNA, the CDR3 is TGTGCCAGCAACCTGTGGGGTTCCTGGGGCAATCAGCCCCAGCATTTT. Protein sequence: CASNLWGSWGNQPQHF.

This clonotype was counted a few times. V usage is TRBV14 and J usage is TRBJ2-2; 11 nucleotides align to TRBD1. The CDR3 loop spans 17 amino acids. After removal of 6 bases from V and 2 bases from J, the junction contained 8 bases not matched to a gene. Germline-derived CDR1 and CDR2 are SGHDN and FVKESK. The CDR3 DNA reads TGTGCCAGCAGTCGATGGACAGGGGGCTTTAACACCGGGGAGCTGTTTTTT. The encoded protein is CASSRWTGGFNTGELFF.

At least ten counts were recorded for this clonotype. The CDR3 sequence is CSVEVVSQETQYF. Here the CDR3 DNA reads TGCAGCGTTGAAGTCGTGTCCCAAGAGACCCAGTACTTC. V is TRBV29-1 and J is TRBJ2-5; D remains ambiguous. Deletions cut 1 base from V and 1 base from J, with 7 bases between. Germline CDR1 reads SQVTM; CDR2 reads ANQGSEA. The CDR3 is 13 residues long. Full variable domain (rest looked up from reference TRBV29-1 and TRBJ2-5): SAVISQKPSRDICQRGTSLTIQCQVDSQVTMMFWYRQQPGQSLTLIATANQGSEATYESGFVIDKFPISRPNLTFSTLTVSNMSPEDSSIYLCSVEVVSQETQYFGPGTRLLVL.

This clonotype came up once. This chain joins TRBV5-6 and TRBJ2-3; D gene unclear. This CDR3 is 16 amino acids long. The germline V gene encodes CDR1 SGHDT and CDR2 YYEEEE. Between the trimmed V and J ends, which lost 5 bases and 3 bases, there was a span of 19 bases. The CDR3 spells CASRTVSELLTDTQYF. DNA for the CDR3: TGTGCCAGCAGAACCGTCTCGGAACTCCTAACAGATACGCAGTATTTT. The full variable domain, completed using reference TRBV5-6 and TRBJ2-3, is DAGVTQSPTHLIKTRGQQVTLRCSPKSGHDTVSWYQQALGQGPQFIFQYYEEEERQRGNFPDRFSGHQFPNYSSELNVNALLLGDSALYLCASRTVSELLTDTQYFGPGTRLTVL.

This clonotype has a count of ten or more. The gene calls are TRBV24-1 and TRBJ2-3; the match to TRBD2 covers 9 bases. Germline V CDR1 and CDR2: KGHDR, SFDVKD. V gave up 3 bases and J gave up 4 bases; unmatched junction bases: 7. CDR3 size: 16 residues. The CDR3: CATSDPWREGSDTQYF. For the CDR3, the DNA is TGTGCCACCAGTGATCCCTGGCGGGAGGGTTCAGATACGCAGTATTTT.